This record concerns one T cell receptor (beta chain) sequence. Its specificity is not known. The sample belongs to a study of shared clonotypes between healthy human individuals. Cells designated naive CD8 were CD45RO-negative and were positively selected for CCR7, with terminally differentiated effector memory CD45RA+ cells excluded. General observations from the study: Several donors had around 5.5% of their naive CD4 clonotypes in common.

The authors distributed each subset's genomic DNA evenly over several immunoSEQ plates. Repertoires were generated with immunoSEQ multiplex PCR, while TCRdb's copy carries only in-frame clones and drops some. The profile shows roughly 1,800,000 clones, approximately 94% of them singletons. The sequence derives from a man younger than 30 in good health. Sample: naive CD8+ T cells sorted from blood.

The CDR3 DNA is TGTGCCAGCAGTTACCTGACAGCCCACTCCTACAATGAGCAGTTCTTC. It yields the protein CASSYLTAHSYNEQFF. The chain recombines TRBV6-6 with TRBJ2-1; D perhaps matches TRBD1 (5 bases). Germline V CDR1 and CDR2: MNHNY, SVGAGI (reference sequence). Trimming pared 2 bases from V and 0 bases from J, leaving 11 bases between. This CDR3 is built from 16 residues.